This T cell receptor (beta chain) is drawn from a study of lymphopenia after photon versus proton radiotherapy. Study-level results: Proton therapy kept repertoires fairly stable, unlike photons, which gained effector/memory cells. Post-nadir diversity loss with photons came from oligoclonal expansion, particularly CD8+ Temra cells. Post-nadir TCR diversity decline inversely tracked overall survival among those who died. Better survival with proton therapy was suggested as possible, not demonstrated.

About this clone: Its antigen is not identified.

Sequencing used immunoSEQ multiplex PCR; TCRdb keeps in-frame clones, though not all of them. This table has 68,000 or so clones, roughly 93% appearing once. CDR1 MDHEN and CDR2 SYDVKM come from the germline V gene. This CDR3 contains 14 residues. Trimming pared 5 bases from V and 1 base from J, leaving 8 bases between. The chain joins TRBV28 to TRBJ1-4; D call uncertain. The receptor was isolated from a woman in her 70s with pancreatic cancer. The specimen comprised peripheral blood, sampled from a patient treated with photon-based radiotherapy. CDR3 DNA: TGTGCCAGCAGTAGCGGCCAAACTAATGAAAAACTGTTTTTT. Residues: CASSSGQTNEKLFF.